The present entry profiles one T cell receptor (beta chain) with its context. Its cognate antigen is unknown. Sequencing of TCRbeta CDR3 at survey depth gave sequences and template counts. Sequencing used immunoSEQ multiplex PCR; TCRdb keeps in-frame clones, though not all of them. Of roughly 10,000 clones in the sample, around three fifths were seen once. The CDR3 is made up of 14 amino acids. V lost 5 bases and J lost 4; bases outside the gene matches: 4. Germline loops: CDR1 SEHNR, CDR2 FQNEAQ (reference sequence). These data are taken from a study of tissue T cells after allogeneic stem cell transplantation. Regarding the study as a whole: Sampling depth was limited, and the cohort was small and clinically varied.

Sequencing used tissue from the jejunum, obtained at autopsy. The receptor was isolated from a woman between 18 and 55 years old with breast cancer. This chain links TRBV7-9 with TRBJ1-4, with 7 bases identical to TRBD1. The chain's CDR3 is CASSQTGFNEKLFF. In DNA form, the CDR3 reads TGTGCCAGCAGCCAGACAGGGTTTAATGAAAAACTGTTTTTT.